The 21 T cell receptor beta chains given below trace back to one sample, sequenced in a study of blood T cell repertoires in COVID-19. Profiling relied on immunoSEQ multiplex PCR, and the TCRdb table lists in-frame clones only, not all of them. The repertoire consists of 35,000 to 50,000 clones, with around 83% occurring once and the leading ten covering about 4.1%. Sequenced material: peripheral blood. These receptor sequences come from a man aged 60 to 75 with acute or convalescent COVID-19.

The gene calls are TRBV29-1 and TRBJ2-6; 11 bases are shared with TRBD1. Germline V lookup: CDR1 SQVTM, CDR2 ANQGSEA. The trim removed 4 bases at V and 1 base at J, leaving 6 bases unmatched. The CDR3 contains 17 residues. CDR3 nucleotide sequence: TGCAGCGTTGCCCCCGGGACAGGGGGATCTGGGGCCAACGTCCTGACTTTC. This codes for CSVAPGTGGSGANVLTF.

This chain connects TRBV12-3 or TRBV12-4 to TRBJ1-2; no clear D gene. This CDR3 region has 13 residues. Between the trimmed V and J ends, which lost 6 bases and 2 bases, there was a span of 10 bases. CDR3 coding DNA: TGTGCCAGCAGCTCAGACGGGAACTATGGCTACACCTTC. Translation: CASSSDGNYGYTF.

This chain connects TRBV20-1 to TRBJ1-2, with 9 bases that match TRBD1. This CDR3 is 14 amino acids long. Losses at the gene ends were 3 bases for V and 7 bases for J; bases not matched to a gene: 9. The germline gives CDR1 DFQATT, CDR2 SNEGSKA (reference sequence). CDR3 amino acids: CSASSDGQGFGYTF. For the CDR3, the DNA is TGCAGTGCTAGTTCGGACGGACAGGGGTTTGGCTACACCTTC.

This chain uses TRBV11-3 with TRBJ2-1, with 12 bases that match TRBD1. V gave up 6 bases and J gave up 9 bases; unmatched junction bases: 6. The CDR3 extends over 14 amino acids. The V gene's germline CDR1 is SGHNT and CDR2 YENEEA. The CDR3 protein is CASRAGTGGTEQFF. The CDR3, as DNA: TGTGCCAGCAGGGCCGGGACAGGGGGCACTGAGCAGTTCTTC.

This chain links TRBV7-2 with TRBJ2-5; 8 bases map to TRBD2. This CDR3 has 15 amino acids. Germline V gene sequence: CDR1 SGHTA, CDR2 FQGNSA. The J segment lost 1 base and the V segment lost 10 bases, leaving 11 bases of the junction unmatched. DNA for the CDR3: TGTGCCACTTCGATAGCGGGGCACCCCCAAGAGACCCAGTACTTC. Amino acid sequence: CATSIAGHPQETQYF.

The CDR3 spells CASSLDRASNGYTF. The CDR3, as DNA: TGTGCCAGCAGCCTGGACAGGGCGTCGAATGGCTACACCTTC. V is TRBV5-8 and J is TRBJ1-2, with 8 bases fitting TRBD1. This CDR3 contains 14 residues. The trim removed 4 bases at V and 6 bases at J, leaving 8 bases unmatched. CDR1 is SGHTS and CDR2 is YDEGEE in the germline V gene. Complete variable domain (other parts from reference TRBV5-8 and TRBJ1-2): EAGVTQSPTHLIKTRGQQATLRCSPISGHTSVYWYQQALGLGLQFLLWYDEGEERNRGNFPPRFSGRQFPNYSSELNVNALELEDSALYLCASSLDRASNGYTFGSGTRLTVV.

This clone appeared once. The V call is TRBV4-2, the J call TRBJ1-2, with 8 nucleotides matching TRBD1. J gave up 4 bases and V 0 bases, and 7 bases lay outside the gene matches. Germline CDR1 LGHNA, CDR2 YNFKEQ. The CDR3 loop spans 16 amino acids. The CDR3: CASSQDPGGRLYGYTF. The CDR3 DNA is TGTGCCAGCAGCCAAGACCCAGGGGGCCGCCTCTATGGCTACACCTTC.

The chain carries TRBV3-1 (or the pseudogene TRBV3-2) and TRBJ1-2, with 12 bases matching TRBD1. Losses at the gene ends were 4 bases for V and 4 bases for J; bases not matched to a gene: 4. The length of the CDR3 is 15 residues. Looked up from germline, CDR1 is LGHDT and CDR2 is YNNKEL (reference sequence). The CDR3 here is CASSPRGQGAYGYTF. The CDR3 nucleotides are TGTGCCAGCAGCCCTAGGGGACAGGGGGCCTATGGCTACACCTTC.

This chain joins TRBV29-1 and TRBJ2-7; 10 nucleotides align to TRBD1. Germline lookup yields CDR1 SQVTM and CDR2 ANQGSEA. The CDR3 runs 13 residues. J lost 4 bases, V lost 6 bases, and 6 bases had no gene match. The DNA of the CDR3 is TGCAGCGTGCCCGGGACAGGGGTTTACGAGCAGTACTTC. Translation: CSVPGTGVYEQYF.

V usage is TRBV2 and J usage is TRBJ1-5; D is ambiguous. Germline lookup yields CDR1 SNHLY and CDR2 FYNNEI. The CDR3 extends over 12 amino acids. V lost 1 base, J lost 16 bases, and 14 bases lay in between. The CDR3: CASSEDQYLLHF. The DNA of the CDR3 is TGTGCCAGCAGTGAAGACCAGTATTTGCTTCATTTT. The whole variable domain, remainder taken from reference TRBV2 and TRBJ1-5, is EPEVTQTPSHQVTQMGQEVILRCVPISNHLYFYWYRQILGQKVEFLVSFYNNEISEKSEIFDDQFSVERPDGSNFTLKIRSTKLEDSAMYFCASSEDQYLLHFGDGTRLSIL.

CDR3 DNA sequence: TGTGCCAGCAGCCGGGACACGACCAACTACGAGCAGTACTTC. Encoded protein: CASSRDTTNYEQYF. V usage is TRBV9 and J usage is TRBJ2-7, with TRBD1 as a possible D gene (6 bases). V was clipped by 4 bases and J by 3 bases, with 14 bases between them. This CDR3 contains 14 residues. Germline CDR1 SGDLS, CDR2 YYNGEE.

The chain couples TRBV20-1 to TRBJ2-1, with D hard to call. CDR3 length: 11 residues. Trimming took off 5 bases at V and 9 bases at J, with 11 bases between the two ends. Germline CDR1 reads DFQATT; CDR2 reads SNEGSKA (reference sequence). CDR3 loop: CSASPSIEQFF. The CDR3 DNA follows: TGCAGTGCTTCCCCAAGCATTGAGCAGTTCTTC.

The rearrangement links TRBV6-6 to TRBJ2-6; 7 bases fit TRBD1. With V trimmed by 6 bases and J by 3 bases, 5 bases remained unmatched. Germline lookup yields CDR1 MNHNY and CDR2 SVGAGI (reference sequence). The CDR3 runs to 15 residues. This CDR3 is CASSTTGVGANVLTF. The CDR3 DNA reads as TGTGCCAGCAGCACCACAGGGGTTGGGGCCAACGTCCTGACTTTC.

The chain links TRBV12-3 or TRBV12-4 to TRBJ1-2, with 8 bases fitting TRBD1. CDR3 length: 13 amino acids. J was trimmed by 13 bases and V by 6 bases; bases with no gene match: 13. In nucleotides, the CDR3 is TGTGCCAGCAGCACTAGTGGGACAGGCAGGGTCACCTTC. Protein: CASSTSGTGRVTF.

The chain links TRBV19 to TRBJ2-5; possible D gene TRBD2, 6 bases. The CDR3 extends over 14 amino acids. CDR1 LNHDA and CDR2 SQIVND come from the germline V gene (reference sequence). Trimming pared 3 bases from V and 5 bases from J, leaving 13 bases between. DNA for the CDR3: TGTGCCAGTAGTATGCCGATCCGGGGGGAGACCCAGTACTTC. This translates into CASSMPIRGETQYF. The variable domain in full, with the rest retrieved from reference TRBV19 and TRBJ2-5, is DGGITQSPKYLFRKEGQNVTLSCEQNLNHDAMYWYRQDPGQGLRLIYYSQIVNDFQKGDIAEGYSVSREKKESFPLTVTSAQKNPTAFYLCASSMPIRGETQYFGPGTRLLVL.

This clone has a handful of counts. The CDR3 loop is CASSSSGEVGTQYF. The CDR3 bases are TGTGCCAGTAGTTCGTCGGGAGAGGTTGGTACGCAGTATTTT. The chain has TRBV19 and TRBJ2-3; D possibly corresponds to TRBD2 (6 bases). Germline V gene data show CDR1 as LNHDA and CDR2 as SQIVND (reference sequence). The CDR3 extends over 14 amino acids. V was pared by 5 bases and J by 8 bases, with 17 bases between. The whole variable domain, filled in from reference TRBV19 and TRBJ2-3, reads DGGITQSPKYLFRKEGQNVTLSCEQNLNHDAMYWYRQDPGQGLRLIYYSQIVNDFQKGDIAEGYSVSREKKESFPLTVTSAQKNPTAFYLCASSSSGEVGTQYFGPGTRLTVL.

The CDR3 coding sequence is TGTGCCAGCAGCTCCTGGACAGCCGAAAAACTGTTTTTT. As protein: CASSSWTAEKLFF. The chain uses TRBV7-9 and TRBJ1-4; D possibly corresponds to TRBD1 (6 bases). V lost 4 bases and J lost 8, with 11 bases in between. This CDR3 is 13 amino acids long. From germline, CDR1 is SEHNR and CDR2 FQNEAQ (reference sequence).

The genes are TRBV5-4 and TRBJ1-4, with D possibly matching TRBD1 (6 bases). The CDR3 length is 14 residues. The germline CDR1 and CDR2 sequences are SGHNT and YYREEE (reference sequence). V lost 3 bases to trimming and J lost 8 bases, with 14 bases between them. CDR3 loop: CASSSQGPEEKLFF. CDR3 DNA sequence: TGTGCCAGCAGCTCACAGGGACCGGAGGAAAAACTGTTTTTT.

The chain is built from TRBV5-1 and TRBJ2-7; 8 bases line up with TRBD1. The CDR3 runs 15 residues. V shed 3 bases and J 4 bases; nucleotides not matched to a gene: 9. Germline V gives CDR1 SGHRS, CDR2 YFSETQ. The DNA of the CDR3 is TGCGCCAGCAGCTCGACAGGGGAGGAGAATTACGAGCAGTACTTC. Translation: CASSSTGEENYEQYF.

This chain uses TRBV29-1 with TRBJ1-4, with TRBD1 identical over 9 bases. J gave up 13 bases and V 6 bases, and 9 bases lay outside the gene matches. This CDR3 spans 12 amino acids. CDR1 and CDR2 (germline): SQVTM, ANQGSEA. CDR3 coding DNA: TGCAGCGTCAGGACAGGGGCCCGGGGACTGTTTTTT. Translated, it gives CSVRTGARGLFF.

This clone has a handful of counts. The chain is built from TRBV11-2 and TRBJ1-5; the match to TRBD1 covers 9 bases. The germline V gene has CDR1 SGHAT and CDR2 FQNNGV. With V trimmed by 4 bases and J by 6 bases, 7 bases remained unmatched. The CDR3 contains 15 residues. CDR3: CASSSGTGSIQPQHF. CDR3 DNA sequence: TGTGCCAGCAGCTCCGGGACAGGGTCGATTCAGCCCCAGCATTTT. Full variable domain (missing parts from reference TRBV11-2 and TRBJ1-5): EAGVAQSPRYKIIEKRQSVAFWCNPISGHATLYWYQQILGQGPKLLIQFQNNGVVDDSQLPKDRFSAERLKGVDSTLKIQPAKLEDSAVYLCASSSGTGSIQPQHFGDGTRLSIL.